This TCR beta chain stems from a study of T cell changes during pregnancy in multiple sclerosis (dated by TCRdb to between 2017 and 2020). At the level of the whole study: The study examined how the T cell repertoire changed over the course of pregnancy in women with multiple sclerosis.

The CDR3, from cysteine to phenylalanine, totals 12 residues. Only CDR3 DNA remains: 36 bases, in frame from the first base. Deletion took 9 bases off V and 3 bases off J, with a span of 11 bases between the germline ends. According to the germline V gene, CDR1 reads SNHLY and CDR2 reads FYNNEI. In regard to this clone: The target of this receptor is not known. Within one base of it there is no much larger clone, and no base qualities were kept.

The library was built by means of the immunoSEQ multiplex PCR assay. In its TCRdb copy, this immuneACCESS table keeps in-frame sequences only and misses some clones. Where compared with another copy, unresolved V genes explain less than half of these, and the others have no known cause. This sample is represented by tens of thousands of clones; approximately 94% of them were singletons. The biggest ten clones account for roughly 2% of the sample. The V gene is TRBV2 and the J gene is TRBJ1-2; matching of 5 bases hints at TRBD1 as the D gene. The sequences come from peripheral blood, collected in the second trimester of pregnancy. The source of this sequence is a female donor in good health, enrolled as a control in a pregnancy study. The nucleotide sequence is given as TGTGCCAGTATGACAGTTGACTATGGCTACACCTTC. This yields the protein CASMTVDYGYTF.